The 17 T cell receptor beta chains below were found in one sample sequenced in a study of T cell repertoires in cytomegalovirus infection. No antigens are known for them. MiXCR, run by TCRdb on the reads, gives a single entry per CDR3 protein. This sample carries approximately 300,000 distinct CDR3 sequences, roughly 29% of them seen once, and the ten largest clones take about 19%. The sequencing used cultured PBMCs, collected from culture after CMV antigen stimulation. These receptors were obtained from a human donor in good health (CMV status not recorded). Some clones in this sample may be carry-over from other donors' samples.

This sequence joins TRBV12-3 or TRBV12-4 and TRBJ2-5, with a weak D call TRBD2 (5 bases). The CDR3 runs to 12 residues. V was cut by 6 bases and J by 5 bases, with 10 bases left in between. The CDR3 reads CASRTTGETQYF. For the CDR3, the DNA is TGTGCCAGCAGGACCACGGGGGAGACCCAGTACTTC.

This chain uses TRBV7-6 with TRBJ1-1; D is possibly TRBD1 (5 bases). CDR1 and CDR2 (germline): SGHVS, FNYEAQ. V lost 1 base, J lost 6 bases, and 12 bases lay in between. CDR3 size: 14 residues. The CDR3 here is CASSLVSGGPEAFF. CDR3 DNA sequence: TGTGCCAGCAGCTTAGTTAGCGGGGGACCTGAAGCTTTCTTT.

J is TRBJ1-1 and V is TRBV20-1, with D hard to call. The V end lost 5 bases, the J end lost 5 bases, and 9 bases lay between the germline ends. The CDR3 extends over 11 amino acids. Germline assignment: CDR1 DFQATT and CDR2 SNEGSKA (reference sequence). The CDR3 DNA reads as TGCAGTGCTTCCGACGGAACTGAAGCTTTCTTT. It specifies CSASDGTEAFF.

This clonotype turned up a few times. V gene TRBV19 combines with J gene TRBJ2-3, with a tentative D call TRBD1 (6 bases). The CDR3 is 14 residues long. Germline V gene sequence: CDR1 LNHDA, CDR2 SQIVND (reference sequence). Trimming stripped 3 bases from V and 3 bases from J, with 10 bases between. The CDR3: CASSMGATTDTQYF. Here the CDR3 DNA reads TGTGCCAGTAGTATGGGGGCCACAACAGATACGCAGTATTTT.

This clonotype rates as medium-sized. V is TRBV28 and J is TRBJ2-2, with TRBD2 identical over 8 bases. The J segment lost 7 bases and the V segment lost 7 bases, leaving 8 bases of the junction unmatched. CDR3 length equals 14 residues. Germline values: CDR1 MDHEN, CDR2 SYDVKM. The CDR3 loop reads CASTFAGGDGELFF. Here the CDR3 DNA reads TGTGCCAGCACCTTCGCCGGGGGGGACGGGGAGCTGTTTTTT.

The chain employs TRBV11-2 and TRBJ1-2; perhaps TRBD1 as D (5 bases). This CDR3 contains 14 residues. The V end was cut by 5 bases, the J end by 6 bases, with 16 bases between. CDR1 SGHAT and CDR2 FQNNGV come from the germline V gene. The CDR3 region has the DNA TGTGCCAGCAGCCCCGTTTCGGGGGGTGATGGCTACACCTTC. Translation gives CASSPVSGGDGYTF.

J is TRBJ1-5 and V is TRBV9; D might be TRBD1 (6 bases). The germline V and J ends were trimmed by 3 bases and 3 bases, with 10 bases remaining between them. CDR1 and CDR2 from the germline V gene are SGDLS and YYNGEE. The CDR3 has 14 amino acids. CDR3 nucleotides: TGTGCCAGCAGCGAGGGGGAGATCAATCAGCCCCAGCATTTT. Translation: CASSEGEINQPQHF.

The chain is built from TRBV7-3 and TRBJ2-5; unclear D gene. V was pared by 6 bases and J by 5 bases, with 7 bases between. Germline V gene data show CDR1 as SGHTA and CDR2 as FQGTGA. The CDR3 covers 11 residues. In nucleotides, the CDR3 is TGTGCCAGCAGGTCGGTGGAGACCCAGTACTTC. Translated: CASRSVETQYF.

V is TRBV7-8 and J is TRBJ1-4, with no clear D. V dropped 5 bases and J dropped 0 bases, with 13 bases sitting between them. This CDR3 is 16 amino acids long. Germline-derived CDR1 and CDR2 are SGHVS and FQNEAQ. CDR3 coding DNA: TGTGCCAGCAGCGAGAGGGCCAGTGCAACTAATGAAAAACTGTTTTTT. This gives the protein CASSERASATNEKLFF.

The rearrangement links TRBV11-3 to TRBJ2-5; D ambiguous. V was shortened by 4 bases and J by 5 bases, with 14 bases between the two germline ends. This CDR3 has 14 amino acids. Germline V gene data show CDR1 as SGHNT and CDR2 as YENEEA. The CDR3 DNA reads TGTGCCAGCAGCTCGCAGAGCTCTCCGGAGACCCAGTACTTC. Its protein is CASSSQSSPETQYF.

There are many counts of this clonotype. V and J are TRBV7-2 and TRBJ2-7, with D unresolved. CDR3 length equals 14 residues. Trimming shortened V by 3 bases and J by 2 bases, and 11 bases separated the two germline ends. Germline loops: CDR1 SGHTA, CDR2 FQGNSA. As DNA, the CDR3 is TGTGCCAGCAGCTTGCGGACGGATCCCTACGAGCAGTACTTC. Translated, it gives CASSLRTDPYEQYF.

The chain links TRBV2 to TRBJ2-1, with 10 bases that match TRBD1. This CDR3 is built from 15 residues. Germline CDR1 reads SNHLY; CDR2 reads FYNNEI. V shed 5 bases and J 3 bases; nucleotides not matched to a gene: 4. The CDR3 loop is CASSWRTGGYNEQFF. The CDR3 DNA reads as TGTGCCAGCAGTTGGAGGACAGGGGGCTACAATGAGCAGTTCTTC. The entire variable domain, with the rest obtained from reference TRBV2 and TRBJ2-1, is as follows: EPEVTQTPSHQVTQMGQEVILRCVPISNHLYFYWYRQILGQKVEFLVSFYNNEISEKSEIFDDQFSVERPDGSNFTLKIRSTKLEDSAMYFCASSWRTGGYNEQFFGPGTRLTVL.

CDR3 residues: CASSPATEQFF. The CDR3 DNA reads TGTGCCAGCAGCCCCGCAACTGAGCAGTTCTTC. The chain recombines TRBV11-2 with TRBJ2-1; D not certain. This CDR3 region has 11 residues. Deletions cut 5 bases from V and 9 bases from J, with 8 bases between. CDR1 and CDR2 from the germline V gene are SGHAT and FQNNGV.

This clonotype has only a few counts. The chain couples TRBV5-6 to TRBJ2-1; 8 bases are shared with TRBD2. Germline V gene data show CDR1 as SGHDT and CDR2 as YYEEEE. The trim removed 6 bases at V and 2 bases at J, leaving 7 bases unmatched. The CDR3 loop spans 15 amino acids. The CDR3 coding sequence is TGTGCCAGCATCGGGGCCGGGGGGGCCTACAATGAGCAGTTCTTC. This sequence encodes CASIGAGGAYNEQFF.

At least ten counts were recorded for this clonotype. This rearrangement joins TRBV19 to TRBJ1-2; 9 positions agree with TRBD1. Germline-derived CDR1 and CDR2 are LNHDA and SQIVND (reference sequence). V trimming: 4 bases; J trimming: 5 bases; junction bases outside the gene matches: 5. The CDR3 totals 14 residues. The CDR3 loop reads CASSSMGQGYGYTF. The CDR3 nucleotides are TGTGCCAGTAGTAGCATGGGACAGGGATATGGCTACACCTTC.

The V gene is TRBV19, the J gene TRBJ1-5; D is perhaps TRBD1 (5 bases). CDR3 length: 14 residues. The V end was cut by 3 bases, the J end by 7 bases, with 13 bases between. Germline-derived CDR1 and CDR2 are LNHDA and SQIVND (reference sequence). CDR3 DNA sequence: TGTGCCAGTAGTATGGTTAGGGGAGAGCAGCCCCAGCATTTT. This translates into CASSMVRGEQPQHF.

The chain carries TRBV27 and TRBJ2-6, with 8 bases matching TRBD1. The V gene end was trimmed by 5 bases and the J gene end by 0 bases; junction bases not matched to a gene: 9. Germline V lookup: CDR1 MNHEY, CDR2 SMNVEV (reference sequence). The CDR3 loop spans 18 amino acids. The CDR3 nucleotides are TGTGCCAGCAGTGATACAGGGGGTCCCGGCTCTGGGGCCAACGTCCTGACTTTC. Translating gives CASSDTGGPGSGANVLTF. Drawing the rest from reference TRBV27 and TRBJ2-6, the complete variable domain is EAQVTQNPRYLITVTGKKLTVTCSQNMNHEYMSWYRQDPGLGLRQIYYSMNVEVTDKGDVPEGYKVSRKEKRNFPLILESPSPNQTSLYFCASSDTGGPGSGANVLTFGAGSRLTVL.